Shown below are 27 T cell receptor beta chains from a single sample sequenced in a study of T cell responses to AZD1222 COVID-19 vaccine. Only in-frame clones appear in the TCRdb table, and some are missing; sequencing was by immunoSEQ multiplex PCR. The sample has 150,000 to 200,000 clones; more than 75% are singletons. The sample in question was peripheral blood, obtained on day 0 of MenACWY control vaccination. Receptors were obtained from an adult in good health.

J is TRBJ1-1 and V is TRBV9; a weak D match, TRBD1 (6 bases). Germline CDR1 reads SGDLS; CDR2 reads YYNGEE. The CDR3 runs to 14 residues. V was trimmed by 0 bases and J by 10 bases, leaving 16 bases between them. The CDR3 sequence is CASSVGRGHAGAFF. CDR3 nucleotides: TGTGCCAGCAGCGTAGGGAGGGGACATGCGGGAGCTTTCTTT.

This sequence joins TRBV20-1 and TRBJ1-1; D unresolved. The CDR3 consists of 10 residues. Germline CDR1 DFQATT, CDR2 SNEGSKA (reference sequence). CDR3 sequence reads: CSVPHTEAFF. The CDR3, as DNA: TGCAGCGTGCCGCACACTGAAGCTTTCTTT.

V gene TRBV2 combines with J gene TRBJ1-1, with D uncertain. The V end lost 6 bases, the J end lost 4 bases, and 18 bases lay between the germline ends. The CDR3 is 15 amino acids. The germline V gene has CDR1 SNHLY and CDR2 FYNNEI. CDR3 coding DNA: TGTGCCAGCAGCCGCGCCGGCGGGCTGGGCACTGAAGCTTTCTTT. Protein: CASSRAGGLGTEAFF.

V gene TRBV30 combines with J gene TRBJ1-5; a weak D match, TRBD1 (6 bases). Germline values: CDR1 GTSNPN, CDR2 SVGIG (reference sequence). The CDR3 covers 11 residues. V lost 0 bases and J lost 9, with 6 bases in between. The CDR3 reads CAWSVGGPQHF. The CDR3, as DNA: TGTGCCTGGAGTGTAGGGGGGCCCCAGCATTTT.

The chain joins TRBV27 to TRBJ2-1; a weak D match, TRBD2 (5 bases). This CDR3 is built from 11 residues. Trimming cost V 5 bases and J 7 bases, with 6 bases left between them. CDR1 is MNHEY and CDR2 is SMNVEV in the germline V gene (reference sequence). The CDR3 region is CASSRGNEQFF. CDR3 DNA sequence: TGTGCCAGCAGTAGAGGGAATGAGCAGTTCTTC.

The V and J genes are TRBV5-1 and TRBJ2-3, with D perhaps being TRBD1 or TRBD2 (6 bases each). The CDR3 runs 13 residues. Trimming left V 5 bases short and J 2 bases short, with 9 bases between. The germline gives CDR1 SGHRS, CDR2 YFSETQ. The CDR3: CASSGGLTDTQYF. The CDR3 coding sequence is TGCGCCAGCAGTGGGGGGCTCACAGATACGCAGTATTTT.

This clone was picked up one time. The CDR3 protein is CASSLQVDLLGEQYF. CDR3 coding DNA: TGTGCCAGCAGCCTCCAAGTGGACCTCCTTGGCGAGCAGTACTTC. This chain joins TRBV7-2 and TRBJ2-7; D gene ambiguous. CDR3 length: 15 residues. Germline CDR1 and CDR2: SGHTA and FQGNSA. V lost 5 bases and J 6 bases, leaving 20 bases between the germline ends.

The sample holds one count of this clone. The V gene is TRBV6-5, the J gene TRBJ1-2, with D possibly being TRBD1 (6 bases). The CDR3 covers 13 residues. Germline CDR1 and CDR2: MNHEY and SVGAGI. Trimming shortened V by 11 bases and J by 8 bases, and 21 bases separated the two germline ends. The CDR3 nucleotides are TGTGCCTGTCAAGAGGGGGTAGGGAGAGGCTACACCTTC. Amino acids: CACQEGVGRGYTF.

V usage is TRBV2 and J usage is TRBJ2-7; TRBD1 matches 7 bases. Trimming removed 7 bases from V and 6 bases from J; junction bases left unmatched: 3. The CDR3 is made up of 11 amino acids. Germline V gene sequence: CDR1 SNHLY, CDR2 FYNNEI. The CDR3 here is CASTYRGEQYF. The CDR3 DNA reads as TGTGCCAGCACCTACAGGGGCGAGCAGTACTTC.

J is TRBJ1-1 and V is TRBV3-1 (or the pseudogene TRBV3-2); D call uncertain. Germline-derived CDR1 and CDR2 are LGHDT and YNNKEL (reference sequence). The CDR3 has 17 residues. Trimming removed 1 base from V and 3 bases from J, with 18 bases in between. The CDR3 DNA follows: TGTGCCAGCAGCCAAGGTTTCAGCCATGGGCATCACACTGAAGCTTTCTTT. This sequence encodes CASSQGFSHGHHTEAFF.

This clone is a singleton in its sample. V usage is TRBV28 and J usage is TRBJ1-3; D unclear. V was shortened by 6 bases and J by 1 base, with 4 bases between the two germline ends. Germline assignment: CDR1 MDHEN and CDR2 SYDVKM. The CDR3 sequence is 12 residues long. The CDR3 is CASRGSGNTIYF. CDR3 DNA sequence: TGTGCCAGCAGGGGTTCTGGAAACACCATATATTTT.

The table lists this clone with a few counts. V and J are TRBV5-5 and TRBJ1-4, with D hard to call. The CDR3 consists of 13 residues. The V gene lost 4 bases and the J gene lost 3 bases, with 7 bases spanning the gap. Per the germline V gene, CDR1 is SGHKS and CDR2 is YYEKEE (reference sequence). The CDR3 region is CASSPVPNEKLFF. The DNA for the CDR3 is TGTGCCAGCAGCCCGGTCCCTAATGAAAAACTGTTTTTT. Using reference TRBV5-5 and TRBJ1-4 for the parts outside the CDR3, the full variable domain is DAGVTQSPTHLIKTRGQQVTLRCSPISGHKSVSWYQQVLGQGPQFIFQYYEKEERGRGNFPDRFSARQFPNYSSELNVNALLLGDSALYLCASSPVPNEKLFFGSGTQLSVL.

The CDR3 DNA sequence: TGTGCCAGCAGTGAAATTGGTGCCGACCAAGAGACCCAGTACTTC. Its protein product is CASSEIGADQETQYF. The chain recombines TRBV6-1 with TRBJ2-5; no reliable D call. The CDR3 is 15 residues long. Trimming took off 2 bases at V and 0 bases at J, with 10 bases between the two ends. Germline V gene lookup returns CDR1 MNHNS and CDR2 SASEGT.

The chain uses TRBV28 and TRBJ2-4; TRBD1 matches at 10 bases. CDR1 and CDR2 from the germline V gene are MDHEN and SYDVKM. After removal of 5 bases from V and 6 bases from J, the junction contained 4 bases not matched to a gene. The CDR3 runs to 14 residues. The CDR3 reads CASSLRDRGNIQYF. The CDR3 DNA reads TGTGCCAGCAGTCTCCGGGACAGGGGAAACATTCAGTACTTC. Full variable domain (outside the CDR3, taken from reference TRBV28 and TRBJ2-4): DVKVTQSSRYLVKRTGEKVFLECVQDMDHENMFWYRQDPGLGLRLIYFSYDVKMKEKGDIPEGYSVSREKKERFSLILESASTNQTSMYLCASSLRDRGNIQYFGAGTRLSVL.

The sample holds a few counts of this clone. V usage is TRBV28 and J usage is TRBJ2-7; unclear D gene. V lost 4 bases and J lost 2, with 9 bases in between. Germline V lookup: CDR1 MDHEN, CDR2 SYDVKM. This CDR3 is 13 amino acids long. CDR3 sequence (DNA): TGTGCCAGCAGTTCGAGGACGACCTACGAGCAGTACTTC. Translating it yields CASSSRTTYEQYF. Filled out from reference TRBV28 and TRBJ2-7, the complete variable domain reads DVKVTQSSRYLVKRTGEKVFLECVQDMDHENMFWYRQDPGLGLRLIYFSYDVKMKEKGDIPEGYSVSREKKERFSLILESASTNQTSMYLCASSSRTTYEQYFGPGTRLTVT.

This clone occurred once. The V and J genes are TRBV30 and TRBJ2-7; either TRBD1 or TRBD2 may fit D (5 bases each). This CDR3 has 12 amino acids. Germline CDR1 GTSNPN, CDR2 SVGIG (reference sequence). V dropped 3 bases and J dropped 4 bases, with 10 bases sitting between them. The CDR3 nucleotides are TGTGCCTGGAGGGCAGGGAGATACGAGCAGTACTTC. Encoded protein: CAWRAGRYEQYF.

The chain recombines TRBV15 with TRBJ1-2; no definite D call. Trimming cost V 5 bases and J 0 bases, with 13 bases left between them. CDR3 length: 15 amino acids. Per the germline V gene, CDR1 is LNHNV and CDR2 is YYDKDF (reference sequence). This CDR3 reads CATSPERAANYGYTF. CDR3 sequence (DNA): TGTGCCACCAGCCCCGAGAGGGCAGCTAACTATGGCTACACCTTC.

The chain couples TRBV5-4 to TRBJ2-7; 9 bases match TRBD1. The CDR3 totals 14 residues. CDR1 and CDR2 (germline): SGHNT, YYREEE (reference sequence). J gave up 6 bases and V 3 bases, and 7 bases lay outside the gene matches. The CDR3 DNA reads TGTGCCAGCAGCTCCTGGGACAGGGAAGTCGAGCAGTACTTC. It is translated as CASSSWDREVEQYF.

V usage is TRBV3-1 (or the pseudogene TRBV3-2) and J usage is TRBJ1-5; D ambiguous. Germline V gene sequence: CDR1 LGHDT, CDR2 YNNKEL (reference sequence). Trimming took 1 base from V and 1 from J, leaving 8 bases between them. There are 15 residues in the CDR3. For the CDR3, the DNA is TGTGCCAGCAGCCAAGGAAGAGGCAGCAATCAGCCCCAGCATTTT. Protein: CASSQGRGSNQPQHF.

The CDR3 sequence is CAWSDFQTGELFF. The CDR3, as DNA: TGTGCCTGGAGTGATTTTCAGACCGGGGAGCTGTTTTTT. The V gene is TRBV30, the J gene TRBJ2-2; D remains unclear. Germline assignment: CDR1 GTSNPN and CDR2 SVGIG (reference sequence). The V end lost 1 base, the J end lost 5 bases, and 8 bases lay between the germline ends. This CDR3 contains 13 residues.

CDR3 sequence (DNA): TGTGCCAGCACCGTAGGGGGGGTCACTGAAGCTTTCTTT. Translation gives CASTVGGVTEAFF. The chain has TRBV28 and TRBJ1-1; possibly TRBD1 for D (6 bases). CDR1 and CDR2 from the germline V gene are MDHEN and SYDVKM. The CDR3 is 13 amino acids. V lost 7 bases and J lost 4, with 13 bases in between.

This chain uses TRBV27 with TRBJ2-4, with TRBD2 matching 9 bases. V lost 2 bases to trimming and J lost 0 bases; unmatched junction nucleotides: 5. The CDR3 totals 17 residues. Germline V lookup: CDR1 MNHEY, CDR2 SMNVEV (reference sequence). CDR3 in amino acids: CASSLRGGDVAKNIQYF. The CDR3 bases are TGTGCCAGCAGTTTACGCGGGGGGGATGTAGCCAAAAACATTCAGTACTTC.

The gene calls are TRBV2 and TRBJ1-3; unclear D gene. Trimming left V 2 bases short and J 2 bases short, with 7 bases between. Germline V gene lookup returns CDR1 SNHLY and CDR2 FYNNEI. This CDR3 spans 14 amino acids. This CDR3 is CASSEQRAGNTIYF. For the CDR3, the DNA is TGTGCCAGCAGTGAACAGAGAGCTGGAAACACCATATATTTT.

The V call is TRBV29-1, the J call TRBJ1-1; D call uncertain. Per the germline V gene, CDR1 is SQVTM and CDR2 is ANQGSEA. V was clipped by 6 bases and J by 0 bases, with 14 bases between them. CDR3 length: 14 residues. The CDR3 spells CSVRHQQLNTEAFF. CDR3 sequence (DNA): TGCAGCGTGCGACATCAACAGTTGAACACTGAAGCTTTCTTT.

This chain connects TRBV18 to TRBJ2-3; 9 positions agree with TRBD1. The CDR3 extends over 15 amino acids. Per germline, CDR1 KGHSH and CDR2 LQKENI. V shed 2 bases and J 4 bases; nucleotides not matched to a gene: 4. The CDR3: CASSPSQGAPDTQYF. The CDR3, as DNA: TGTGCCAGCTCACCATCACAGGGGGCCCCAGATACGCAGTATTTT. Full variable domain (outside the CDR3, taken from reference TRBV18 and TRBJ2-3): NAGVMQNPRHLVRRRGQEARLRCSPMKGHSHVYWYRQLPEEGLKFMVYLQKENIIDESGMPKERFSAEFPKEGPSILRIQQVVRGDSAAYFCASSPSQGAPDTQYFGPGTRLTVL.

The rearrangement uses TRBV14 and TRBJ2-1, with D perhaps TRBD1 (5 bases). The CDR3 sequence is 17 residues long. The V end was cut by 0 bases, the J end by 7 bases, with 19 bases between. In germline, CDR1 is SGHDN, CDR2 FVKESK. The CDR3 here is CASSQDRPGWFKNEQFF. CDR3 DNA: TGTGCCAGCAGCCAAGATCGGCCAGGGTGGTTTAAGAATGAGCAGTTCTTC. The full variable domain, rest sourced from reference TRBV14 and TRBJ2-1, is EAGVTQFPSHSVIEKGQTVTLRCDPISGHDNLYWYRRVMGKEIKFLLHFVKESKQDESGMPNNRFLAERTGGTYSTLKVQPAELEDSGVYFCASSQDRPGWFKNEQFFGPGTRLTVL.

The rearrangement joins TRBV19 to TRBJ2-3; 7 bases are a match to TRBD1. The V and J ends lost 5 bases and 6 bases, in that order; junction bases with no gene match: 11. The CDR3 extends over 15 amino acids. From germline, CDR1 is LNHDA and CDR2 SQIVND (reference sequence). CDR3 in DNA: TGTGCCAGTAGTGTCGGACAGGCAGCTTGGGATACGCAGTATTTT. Residues: CASSVGQAAWDTQYF.